This T cell receptor beta chain was found in a study of human T cells and chemical hapten exposure (dated by TCRdb to the early 2020s). At the level of the whole study: For sensitization, 2% DPC in acetone was applied to a roughly 2 cm by roughly 2 cm area of upper inner arm skin. Throughout the study period of roughly 24 weeks, patients also received therapeutic DPC doses to the scalp every week. Patch testing on the upper back used Finn chambers containing 0.01% DPC, with scoring done after 6 days according to International Contact Dermatitis Research Group standards. The mostly female patient cohort included alopecia areata with under or over 50% scalp involvement, alopecia totalis and alopecia universalis. The libraries were sequenced as a pool, and the TCR yield per sample differed mostly because of small variations in library volumes within the pool. The study tracked peripheral blood TCR repertoire changes in vivo during primary and secondary sensitization to the hapten diphenylcyclopropenone (DPC) in alopecia patients. Patient blood was sampled pre-sensitization (week 0) and at 2, 6 and about 24 weeks after DPC sensitization. Blood for TCR sequencing was provided by twenty-nine alopecia patients at one to four time points (pre-sensitization, 2, 6 and 24 weeks). The investigation overall reported the following: The number of TCRs above 1 in 1000 frequency did not change with DPC sensitization; there was no evidence of global repertoire structure alterations. Repeated subsampling changed both the strength of the expansion versus patch-test correlation and the threshold at which that correlation became significant. Expanded TCRs formed significantly more large CDR3 similarity clusters than pre-sensitization or healthy control sets, consistent with antigen-driven responses. Because all patients had alopecia, a presumed autoimmune disease, the immune response of the patients might differ from that of healthy individuals. Patch test score was positively correlated with the number of PT1 expanded TCRs, with significance at thresholds 8, 16 and 32 but not at 4.

The CDR3 sequence holds 15 residues, the cysteine and phenylalanine included. Here the CDR3 DNA is all that survives: 45 bases in frame from base 1. Trimming takes 0 bases off V and 7 bases off J; junction bases not matched to a gene: 2. CDR1 SGDLS and CDR2 YYNGEE were looked up in the germline V gene. The library was prepared using RACE. The data were produced on a NextSeq 500. During library preparation, unique molecular identifiers were attached to individual cDNA molecules so that TCRs could be counted quantitatively and reproducibly. From each blood RNA sample, both TCR alpha and TCR beta chains were sequenced. From the authors' description of their analysis: The median number of TCRs per sample was over 95,000, ranging from roughly 23,224 to 690,600. The Decombinator software suite was used to annotate V, J and CDR3 in the TCR reads. To make PS versus PT1 abundance plots, every sample was subsampled to the same number of TCRs (28,000). TCRs were defined as expanded if absent before sensitization and observed at least eight times at the 2-week time point. The raw public reads went through TCRdb reprocessing: fastp at Q25, MiXCR clone calling, in-frame beta chains kept. Entries that share a CDR3 protein sequence are merged under the most common genes and DNA. TCRdb, rather than the study authors, made the V and J calls. In this sample the table shows 85,000 to 100,000 distinct CDR3 sequences, 9.5% to 15% of which occur a single time. Approximately 2.1% of the sample goes to the ten largest clones.

Read against the paper, the sample's time point label means: patch test 1, 2 weeks after DPC sensitization. Explained via the paper, the treatment or condition label denotes: therapeutic diphenylcyclopropenone sensitization with weekly scalp DPC. At every patch-test visit, the blood draw took place before the patch test was put on. Eligible patients were aged 18 to 70, diagnosed with alopecia, deemed suitable for DPC therapy, and excluded if pregnant. Total RNA was extracted from unfractionated whole blood that had been collected in Tempus Blood RNA tubes. The table lists this clonotype with a few counts. Its antigen specificity is not known. Base qualities were left out, and no much larger clone turns up one base away.

Sequencing used whole blood, obtained in connection with sensitization to the hapten diphenylcyclopropenone (DPC). In this chain, TRBV9 is recombined with TRBJ1-6; 9 of the junction bases match TRBD1. This clonotype originated in a woman in her thirties or forties with alopecia areata. Some clones in this sample may be carry-over from other donors' samples. This receptor carries the CDR3 CASSVGTGENSPLHF. The nucleotide sequence reads as follows: TGTGCCAGCAGCGTAGGGACAGGGGAGAATTCACCCCTCCACTTT.